This T cell receptor beta chain is drawn from a study of blood T cell repertoires in COVID-19. Study in general: PBMCs, B-cell-depleted T cells, or T cells were the source of the cDNA or gDNA that made up the material.

There are 15 residues in the CDR3. Trimming left V 3 bases short and J 1 base short, with 9 bases between. Germline CDR1 is SGHAT and CDR2 is FQNNGV. Here immunoSEQ multiplex PCR was the method, and the copy in TCRdb shows in-frame clones only, minus some. This repertoire shows 200,000 to 250,000 clones, just over 85% found once; its top ten account for less than 4.5%. The J gene is TRBJ2-2, the V gene TRBV11-2, with D perhaps TRBD1 (5 bases). The sequenced sample was peripheral blood. This TCR was sampled from a man aged 50 to 59 with acute or convalescent COVID-19. This chain's CDR3 is CASSLRQWNTGELFF. As DNA, the CDR3 is TGTGCCAGCAGCTTGAGACAGTGGAACACCGGGGAGCTGTTTTTT.